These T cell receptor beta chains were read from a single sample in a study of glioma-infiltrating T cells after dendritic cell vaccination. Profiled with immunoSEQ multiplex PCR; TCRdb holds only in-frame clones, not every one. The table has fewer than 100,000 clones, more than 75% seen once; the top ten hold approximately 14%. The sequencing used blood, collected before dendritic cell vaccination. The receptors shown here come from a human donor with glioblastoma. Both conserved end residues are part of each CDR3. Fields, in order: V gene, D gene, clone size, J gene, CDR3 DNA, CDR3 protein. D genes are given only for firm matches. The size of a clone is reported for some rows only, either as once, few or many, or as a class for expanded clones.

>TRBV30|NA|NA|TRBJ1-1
TGTGCCTGGAAGTCAGGGTTGGCGAGTTACACTGAAGCTTTCTTT
CAWKSGLASYTEAFF
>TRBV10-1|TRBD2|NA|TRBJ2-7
TGCGCCAGCAGTGAGGTGTGGGGACTAGCGTGCGAGCAGTACTTC
CASSEVWGLACEQYF
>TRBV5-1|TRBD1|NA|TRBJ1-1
TGCGCCAGCAGCAATTTACAGGGGTTGGACACTGAAGCTTTCTTT
CASSNLQGLDTEAFF
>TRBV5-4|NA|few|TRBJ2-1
TGTGCCAGCAGGCGAGACTCGTTCTCCTACAATGAGCAGTTCTTC
CASRRDSFSYNEQFF
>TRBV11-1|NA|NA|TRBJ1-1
TGTGCCAGCAGTTCACAGGTGAACACTGAAGCTTTCTTT
CASSSQVNTEAFF
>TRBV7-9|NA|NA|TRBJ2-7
TGTGCCAGCAGCTTAGTCCAGGGGGGATCCTACGAGCAGTACTTC
CASSLVQGGSYEQYF
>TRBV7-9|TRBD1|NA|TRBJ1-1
TGTGCCAGCAGCGGGGACAGGGGGGACACTGAAGCTTTCTTT
CASSGDRGDTEAFF
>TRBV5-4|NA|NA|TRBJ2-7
TGTGCCAGCAGCTTTAAGGGGCAGAGCTCCTACGAGCAGTACTTC
CASSFKGQSSYEQYF
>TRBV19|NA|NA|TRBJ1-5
TGTGCCAGTAGTATGAGGGGCAATCAGCCCCAGCATTTT
CASSMRGNQPQHF
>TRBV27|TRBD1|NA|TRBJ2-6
TGTGCCAGCAGTTCCGCGGACAGGGCGCTGTGGGGGGCCAACGTCCTGACTTTC
CASSSADRALWGANVLTF
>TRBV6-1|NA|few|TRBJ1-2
TGTGCCAGCAGTGACTATCTCCAGGGGTATGGCTACACCTTC
CASSDYLQGYGYTF
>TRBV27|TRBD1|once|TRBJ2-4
TGTGCCAGCAGCGGGACAGGGGGGACCAAAAACATTCAGTACTTC
CASSGTGGTKNIQYF
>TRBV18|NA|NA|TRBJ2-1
TGTGCCAGCTCAGAGCTTCAAAATGAGCAGTTCTTC
CASSELQNEQFF
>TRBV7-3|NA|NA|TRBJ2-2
TGTGCCAGCAGCTTTCTTCAAGGGGGGGTATTCGGGGAGCTGTTTTTT
CASSFLQGGVFGELFF
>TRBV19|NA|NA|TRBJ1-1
TGTGCCAGTAGTGAACAGAGGAACACTGAAGCTTTCTTT
CASSEQRNTEAFF
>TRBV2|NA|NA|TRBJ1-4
TGTGCCAGAAGCGGGGCAAGGGGAGAAAAACTGTTTTTT
CARSGARGEKLFF
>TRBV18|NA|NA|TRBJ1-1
TGTGCCAGCTCACCACTGCAGGGTGAAGCTTTCTTT
CASSPLQGEAFF
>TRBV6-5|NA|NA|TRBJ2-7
TGTGCCAGCTCTGTCGGCTCCTACGAGCAGTACTTC
CASSVGSYEQYF
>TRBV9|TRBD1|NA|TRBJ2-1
TGTGCCAGCAGCCGGCGGGGACAGGGCTTTTACAATGAGCAGTTCTTC
CASSRRGQGFYNEQFF
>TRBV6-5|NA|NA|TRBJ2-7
TGTGCCAGCAGTCCCAATGACAGGAGCTCCTACGAGCAGTACTTC
CASSPNDRSSYEQYF
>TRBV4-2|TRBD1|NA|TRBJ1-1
TGTGCCAGCAGCCAACCCGGGACAGATACTGAAGCTTTCTTT
CASSQPGTDTEAFF
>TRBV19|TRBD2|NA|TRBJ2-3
TGTGCCAGTAGTAGTAGCGGGAGCACAGATACGCAGTATTTT
CASSSSGSTDTQYF
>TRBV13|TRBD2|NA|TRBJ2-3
TGTGCCAGCAGCTTGGGCGGGGGGGGCCGTACAGATACGCAGTATTTT
CASSLGGGGRTDTQYF
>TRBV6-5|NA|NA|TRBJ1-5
TGTGCCAGCAGTTATAGCGGGGACCGAGCGGGGCCCCAGCATTTT
CASSYSGDRAGPQHF
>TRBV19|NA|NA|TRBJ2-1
TGTGCCAGTAGTAGTCCCTTGAATAAACAGGTCAATGAGCAGTTCTTC
CASSSPLNKQVNEQFF
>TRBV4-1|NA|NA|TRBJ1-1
TGCGCCAGCAGCCCGACTAGGGATGGGAACACTGAAGCTTTCTTT
CASSPTRDGNTEAFF
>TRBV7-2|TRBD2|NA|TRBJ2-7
TGTGCCAGCGGATGGACTAGCGGGGGAGGATACGAGCAGTACTTC
CASGWTSGGGYEQYF